The 11 T cell receptor beta chains given below trace back to one sample, sequenced in a study of T cell responses to AZD1222 COVID-19 vaccine. Profiling relied on immunoSEQ multiplex PCR, and the TCRdb table lists in-frame clones only, not all of them. This table has roughly 93,000 clones, roughly 89% appearing once. The source was peripheral blood, collected 28 days after the second AZD1222 dose. All receptors derive from an adult who received the AZD1222 COVID-19 vaccine.

The chain employs TRBV5-1 and TRBJ2-7; 8 bases map to TRBD1. J lost 0 bases, V lost 0 bases, and 5 bases had no gene match. The CDR3 has 16 amino acids. The germline V gene has CDR1 SGHRS and CDR2 YFSETQ. The CDR3 protein is CASSLGQGSSSYEQYF. CDR3 nucleotide sequence: TGCGCCAGCAGCTTGGGACAGGGGTCCTCCTCCTACGAGCAGTACTTC. Together with reference TRBV5-1 and TRBJ2-7, the CDR3 gives the full variable domain: KAGVTQTPRYLIKTRGQQVTLSCSPISGHRSVSWYQQTPGQGLQFLFEYFSETQRNKGNFPGRFSGRQFSNSRSEMNVSTLELGDSALYLCASSLGQGSSSYEQYFGPGTRLTVT.

This clone was found once. The rearrangement links TRBV9 to TRBJ2-5; no clear D. The CDR3 covers 12 residues. V was clipped by 7 bases and J by 2 bases, with 9 bases between them. Germline V gene lookup returns CDR1 SGDLS and CDR2 YYNGEE. In DNA, the CDR3 is TGTGCCAGCGGTGAGGAACAAGAGACCCAGTACTTC. It codes for CASGEEQETQYF.

The chain recombines TRBV27 with TRBJ2-3; D perhaps matches TRBD2 (5 bases). V gave up 2 bases and J gave up 3 bases, with 6 bases separating them. The CDR3 is 13 amino acids. Germline assignment: CDR1 MNHEY and CDR2 SMNVEV (reference sequence). DNA of the CDR3: TGTGCCAGCAGTTTACCGGGGACAGATACGCAGTATTTT. Amino acids: CASSLPGTDTQYF.

V usage is TRBV4-3 and J usage is TRBJ2-3; TRBD2 aligns across 8 bases. The CDR3 totals 16 residues. The ends lost 1 base at V and 4 bases at J; junction bases unmatched: 7. Germline V gene sequence: CDR1 LGHNA, CDR2 YSLEER. The chain's CDR3 is CASSQGTGLEADTQYF. The CDR3 region has the DNA TGCGCCAGCAGCCAAGGAACGGGACTAGAGGCAGATACGCAGTATTTT.

The rearrangement links TRBV5-6 to TRBJ1-1; no reliable D call. This CDR3 has 11 residues. Germline lookup yields CDR1 SGHDT and CDR2 YYEEEE. V was cut by 2 bases and J by 7 bases, with 6 bases left in between. The DNA of the CDR3 is TGTGCCAGCAGCTTTGGCAGTGAAGCTTTCTTT. Residues: CASSFGSEAFF.

The V gene is TRBV6-5, the J gene TRBJ1-2; possible D gene TRBD1, 6 bases. The CDR3 runs to 13 residues. The germline CDR1 and CDR2 sequences are MNHEY and SVGAGI. Trimming took 6 bases from V and 10 from J, leaving 18 bases between them. The CDR3 loop reads CASRPDRSQAYTF. The DNA for the CDR3 is TGTGCCAGCAGGCCCGACAGGAGCCAGGCCTACACCTTC.

The genes are TRBV13 and TRBJ2-1; 7 bases are a match to TRBD2. The ends lost 5 bases at V and 0 bases at J; junction bases unmatched: 4. This CDR3 region has 15 residues. The germline V gene has CDR1 PRHDT and CDR2 FYEKMQ (reference sequence). CDR3 DNA: TGTGCCAGCAGCCCCGGGGGGAGCTCCTACAATGAGCAGTTCTTC. Its translation: CASSPGGSSYNEQFF.

In this sample, this clone turned up once. J is TRBJ2-1 and V is TRBV7-6; 8 bases fit TRBD2. After removal of 5 bases from V and 5 bases from J, the junction contained 8 bases not matched to a gene. Germline V gives CDR1 SGHVS, CDR2 FNYEAQ. CDR3 length: 15 residues. CDR3 DNA: TGTGCCAGCAGCCGCGGGCGGGGGGCCGACAATGAGCAGTTCTTC. It yields the protein CASSRGRGADNEQFF. Together with reference TRBV7-6 and TRBJ2-1, the CDR3 gives the full variable domain: GAGVSQSPRYKVTKRGQDVALRCDPISGHVSLYWYRQALGQGPEFLTYFNYEAQQDKSGLPNDRFSAERPEGSISTLTIQRTEQRDSAMYRCASSRGRGADNEQFFGPGTRLTVL.

This rearrangement joins TRBV2 to TRBJ1-5; D unresolved. The CDR3 covers 16 residues. Looked up from germline, CDR1 is SNHLY and CDR2 is FYNNEI. Trimming stripped 3 bases from V and 0 bases from J, with 12 bases between. The CDR3 sequence: CASSEVRGYSNQPQHF. The DNA for the CDR3 is TGTGCCAGCAGTGAGGTACGGGGATATAGCAATCAGCCCCAGCATTTT.

The chain carries TRBV5-4 and TRBJ1-4, with TRBD1 matching 11 bases. Trimming cost V 4 bases and J 1 base; bases outside gene matches: 3. The CDR3 covers 16 residues. Germline values: CDR1 SGHNT, CDR2 YYREEE (reference sequence). The CDR3 DNA is TGTGCCAGCAGCCAAGGGACAGGGGGAACTAATGAAAAACTGTTTTTT. The encoded protein is CASSQGTGGTNEKLFF.

This rearrangement joins TRBV30 to TRBJ1-2, with unresolved D. V was shortened by 0 bases and J by 1 base, with 6 bases between the two germline ends. The CDR3 is made up of 13 amino acids. Germline V gene sequence: CDR1 GTSNPN, CDR2 SVGIG (reference sequence). The CDR3: CAWSVGFNYGYTF. The CDR3 DNA reads as TGTGCCTGGAGTGTAGGGTTTAACTATGGCTACACCTTC.